The 30 T cell receptor beta chains below all came from one sample that was sequenced in a study of T cells in tumors and immune-related adverse events. Generated by immunoSEQ multiplex PCR, the TCRdb table keeps only in-frame clones and is missing some. Among roughly 8,300 clones listed, less than 95% were seen once. This material consisted of lymph node tissue, taken from a patient treated with anti-PD-1 therapy. The receptors shown here come from a female donor with metastatic renal cell carcinoma.

This chain connects TRBV9 to TRBJ1-4; weak D call: TRBD1 (6 bases). CDR1 is SGDLS, CDR2 YYNGEE, per germline. V was cut by 3 bases and J by 13 bases, with 19 bases left in between. The CDR3 covers 14 residues. This CDR3 is CASSASPDSEGLFF. The CDR3 bases are TGTGCCAGCAGCGCCTCACCGGACAGCGAAGGACTGTTTTTT. Complete variable domain (other parts from reference TRBV9 and TRBJ1-4): DSGVTQTPKHLITATGQRVTLRCSPRSGDLSVYWYQQSLDQGLQFLIQYYNGEERAKGNILERFSAQQFPDLHSELNLSSLELGDSALYFCASSASPDSEGLFFGSGTQLSVL.

This sequence joins TRBV9 and TRBJ2-1; no reliable D call. CDR3 length equals 15 residues. V gave up 0 bases and J gave up 2 bases, with 9 bases separating them. The germline gives CDR1 SGDLS, CDR2 YYNGEE. CDR3 amino acids: CASSVGPTTYNEQFF. The CDR3 nucleotides are TGTGCCAGCAGCGTAGGACCCACAACCTACAATGAGCAGTTCTTC.

The chain is built from TRBV7-2 and TRBJ1-5, with no clear D. Per the germline V gene, CDR1 is SGHTA and CDR2 is FQGNSA. With 1 base removed from V and 0 bases from J, the gap between germline ends came to 7 bases. The CDR3 totals 15 residues. DNA for the CDR3: TGTGCCAGCAGCTTAGGCCGGTATAGCAATCAGCCCCAGCATTTT. Translation gives CASSLGRYSNQPQHF. Looking up the rest from reference TRBV7-2 and TRBJ1-5 gives the full variable domain: GAGVSQSPSNKVTEKGKDVELRCDPISGHTALYWYRQSLGQGLEFLIYFQGNSAPDKSGLPSDRFSAERTGGSVSTLTIQRTQQEDSAVYLCASSLGRYSNQPQHFGDGTRLSIL.

The rearrangement joins TRBV9 to TRBJ2-1; TRBD2 matches 9 bases. J lost 4 bases, V lost 1 base, and 3 bases had no gene match. Germline lookup yields CDR1 SGDLS and CDR2 YYNGEE. The CDR3 totals 15 residues. As DNA, the CDR3 is TGTGCCAGCAGCGTAAATCTAGCGGGATACAATGAGCAGTTCTTC. Its protein product is CASSVNLAGYNEQFF.

This chain connects TRBV5-1 to TRBJ2-3; 9 nucleotides align to TRBD2. V lost 1 base, J lost 3 bases, and 12 bases stayed unmatched. The CDR3 runs to 18 residues. The germline CDR1 and CDR2 sequences are SGHRS and YFSETQ. This chain's CDR3 is CASSLRVGSGGGTDTQYF. The CDR3 DNA sequence: TGCGCCAGCAGCTTGAGAGTCGGTAGCGGGGGAGGTACAGATACGCAGTATTTT.

V usage is TRBV11-3 and J usage is TRBJ2-3; D may be TRBD2 (5 bases). This CDR3 is 15 amino acids long. V was trimmed by 5 bases and J by 5 bases, leaving 17 bases between them. Germline CDR1 reads SGHNT; CDR2 reads YENEEA. The CDR3 nucleotides are TGTGCCAGCAGCCTACGGACGGGGTTGGTAGATACGCAGTATTTT. Protein product: CASSLRTGLVDTQYF.

This clone was seen just once. A read error may account for a junction end that differs from germline. The chain combines TRBV2 with TRBJ2-7; 10 bases are shared with TRBD1. Germline CDR1 SNHLY, CDR2 FYNNEI. The CDR3 has 16 residues. The CDR3, as DNA: TGTGCCAGCAGCGAAGGGACAGGGGCCCTCCCTATCCAGCAGTACTTC. Protein product: CASSEGTGALPIQQYF.

The chain couples TRBV2 to TRBJ2-1; 7 nucleotides agree with TRBD1. V lost 7 bases and J lost 0; bases outside the gene matches: 6. CDR3 size: 15 residues. Germline values: CDR1 SNHLY, CDR2 FYNNEI. CDR3 in amino acids: CASNPTGNSYNEQFF. CDR3 bases: TGTGCCAGCAACCCGACAGGGAACTCCTACAATGAGCAGTTCTTC. Combining the CDR3 with reference TRBV2 and TRBJ2-1 gives the whole variable domain EPEVTQTPSHQVTQMGQEVILRCVPISNHLYFYWYRQILGQKVEFLVSFYNNEISEKSEIFDDQFSVERPDGSNFTLKIRSTKLEDSAMYFCASNPTGNSYNEQFFGPGTRLTVL.

This sequence joins TRBV6-5 and TRBJ2-7; D call uncertain. Germline V gene lookup returns CDR1 MNHEY and CDR2 SVGAGI. V gave up 10 bases and J gave up 3 bases, with 16 bases separating them. The CDR3 runs 13 residues. CDR3 protein: CATKSRLYYEQYF. The CDR3 DNA reads as TGTGCCACTAAATCCAGGTTATACTACGAGCAGTACTTC.

A single count supports this clone. The chain combines TRBV6-5 with TRBJ1-5; unclear D gene. Trimming shortened V by 6 bases and J by 0 bases, and 12 bases separated the two germline ends. Germline CDR1 reads MNHEY; CDR2 reads SVGAGI. This CDR3 is built from 15 residues. The CDR3, as DNA: TGTGCCAGCAGCGCCGACTTTGATAGCAATCAGCCCCAGCATTTT. Protein sequence: CASSADFDSNQPQHF.

This sequence joins TRBV6-4 and TRBJ2-1; D remains unclear. Germline CDR1 MRHNA, CDR2 SNTAGT. The CDR3 has 16 residues. Trimming removed 6 bases from V and 0 bases from J, with 15 bases in between. CDR3 DNA sequence: TGTGCCAGCAGCGACCTGTCCCGAAGCTCCTACAATGAGCAGTTCTTC. The encoded protein is CASSDLSRSSYNEQFF.

The chain employs TRBV29-1 and TRBJ2-3, with TRBD1 identical over 8 bases. Trimming took 7 bases from V and 5 from J; bases not matched to a gene: 8. Germline V gene sequence: CDR1 SQVTM, CDR2 ANQGSEA. The CDR3 sequence is 13 residues long. CDR3 coding DNA: TGCAGCGCCCCGACAGGGGTGGTAGATACGCAGTATTTT. It yields the protein CSAPTGVVDTQYF.

The rearrangement joins TRBV6-5 to TRBJ2-5, with D perhaps being TRBD1 or TRBD2 (6 bases each). With 2 bases removed from V and 9 bases from J, the gap between germline ends came to 19 bases. Germline CDR1 MNHEY, CDR2 SVGAGI. The length of the CDR3 is 15 residues. CDR3: CASSYLRQERVSQYF. CDR3 nucleotides: TGTGCCAGCAGTTACCTCCGACAGGAGCGGGTGTCCCAGTACTTC.

The chain is built from TRBV5-1 and TRBJ1-2; D not resolved. Between the trimmed V and J ends, which lost 0 bases and 7 bases, there was a span of 7 bases. Per germline, CDR1 SGHRS and CDR2 YFSETQ. The CDR3 is 12 residues long. This CDR3 is CASSLEGFGYTF. The CDR3 DNA sequence: TGCGCCAGCAGCTTGGAAGGGTTTGGCTACACCTTC.

The rearrangement joins TRBV7-9 to TRBJ2-3; 8 nucleotides agree with TRBD1. In germline, CDR1 is SEHNR, CDR2 FQNEAQ (reference sequence). V gave up 7 bases and J gave up 4 bases; unmatched junction bases: 16. The CDR3 is made up of 17 amino acids. CDR3 bases: TGTGCCAGCACCTCTACCGCCGAGACAGGGGTTCCAGATACGCAGTATTTT. This codes for CASTSTAETGVPDTQYF.

V and J are TRBV5-1 and TRBJ2-3; 9 nucleotides align to TRBD1. Germline CDR1 reads SGHRS; CDR2 reads YFSETQ. CDR3 length: 15 residues. After removal of 4 bases from V and 9 bases from J, the junction contained 12 bases not matched to a gene. In DNA form, the CDR3 reads TGCGCCAGCAGCGGGGGACAGGGTCATCCCCAGACGCAGTATTTT. This sequence encodes CASSGGQGHPQTQYF.

This clone appeared a single time. The chain employs TRBV6-4 and TRBJ1-5; the D is unclear. Per the germline V gene, CDR1 is MRHNA and CDR2 is SNTAGT. This CDR3 comprises 14 residues. V was trimmed by 2 bases and J by 5 bases, leaving 10 bases between them. The CDR3 coding sequence is TGTGCCAGCAGTGACACCTGGACCGATCAGCCCCAGCATTTT. It translates to CASSDTWTDQPQHF.

V and J are TRBV11-3 and TRBJ2-4, with D hard to call. This CDR3 spans 12 amino acids. Deletions cut 0 bases from V and 11 bases from J, with 8 bases between. Germline CDR1 is SGHNT and CDR2 is YENEEA. CDR3 coding DNA: TGTGCCAGCAGCTTAGATCAGGCGCTTCAGTACTTC. Amino acid sequence: CASSLDQALQYF.

This chain joins TRBV30 and TRBJ1-4, with D unresolved. The CDR3 sequence is 15 residues long. Germline CDR1 GTSNPN, CDR2 SVGIG (reference sequence). V shed 1 base and J shed 8 bases, with 17 bases lying between them. In nucleotides, the CDR3 is TGTGCCTGGAGTGGGGTTTTCAGCGTGGGCGAAAAACTGTTTTTT. Translating it yields CAWSGVFSVGEKLFF.

The chain links TRBV7-8 to TRBJ2-3; the D is unclear. The CDR3 consists of 15 residues. The germline V gene encodes CDR1 SGHVS and CDR2 FQNEAQ. V lost 1 base to trimming and J lost 1 base, with 9 bases between them. CDR3: CASSLGGRGTDTQYF. CDR3 nucleotide sequence: TGTGCCAGCAGCTTAGGGGGTCGGGGCACAGATACGCAGTATTTT.

The chain employs TRBV18 and TRBJ2-7; D may be TRBD1 (6 bases). The length of the CDR3 is 14 residues. CDR1 and CDR2 from the germline V gene are KGHSH and LQKENI. V lost 3 bases to trimming and J lost 4 bases, with 13 bases between them. The CDR3 sequence is CASSPWGHAYEQYF. As DNA, the CDR3 is TGTGCCAGCTCACCCTGGGGACACGCATACGAGCAGTACTTC.

In this sample, this clone turned up a few times. The chain has TRBV7-2 and TRBJ2-1; TRBD2 aligns across 11 bases. V trimming: 5 bases; J trimming: 7 bases; junction bases outside the gene matches: 4. CDR1 is SGHTA and CDR2 is FQGNSA in the germline V gene. This CDR3 spans 14 amino acids. The CDR3 DNA reads as TGTGCCAGCAGCCGTAGCGGGGGGGCTAATGAGCAGTTCTTC. It translates to CASSRSGGANEQFF.

This clone appeared a single time. The chain recombines TRBV11-3 with TRBJ1-2; D is possibly TRBD1 (5 bases). V lost 5 bases and J lost 8, with 12 bases in between. This CDR3 is built from 12 residues. Germline CDR1 SGHNT, CDR2 YENEEA. CDR3: CASSLNRRGYTF. As DNA, the CDR3 is TGTGCCAGCAGCCTCAACAGGCGCGGCTACACCTTC.

This sequence joins TRBV5-1 and TRBJ2-3; D remains ambiguous. The germline V gene has CDR1 SGHRS and CDR2 YFSETQ. V was trimmed by 6 bases and J by 2 bases, leaving 10 bases between them. The CDR3 has 13 residues. The CDR3 loop is CASKRFLTDTQYF. The CDR3 bases are TGCGCCAGCAAACGGTTCCTCACAGATACGCAGTATTTT. Looking up the rest from reference TRBV5-1 and TRBJ2-3 gives the full variable domain: KAGVTQTPRYLIKTRGQQVTLSCSPISGHRSVSWYQQTPGQGLQFLFEYFSETQRNKGNFPGRFSGRQFSNSRSEMNVSTLELGDSALYLCASKRFLTDTQYFGPGTRLTVL.

The table lists this clone with a count of one. This rearrangement joins TRBV7-8 to TRBJ2-7, with a possible D match to TRBD2 (6 bases). V was pared by 3 bases and J by 7 bases, with 10 bases between. Germline V CDR1 and CDR2: SGHVS, FQNEAQ. The CDR3 runs to 12 residues. The chain's CDR3 is CASSFGSREQYV. As DNA, the CDR3 is TGTGCCAGCAGCTTCGGGAGTCGGGAGCAGTACGTC.

The DNA for the CDR3 is TGTGCCAGCAGCTTAGGCGTCGGGGCACTTGAGCAGTTCTTC. Its protein product is CASSLGVGALEQFF. The chain joins TRBV7-8 to TRBJ2-1, with D perhaps matching TRBD1 or TRBD2 (5 bases each). V was trimmed by 1 base and J by 9 bases, leaving 13 bases between them. The CDR3 runs to 14 residues. The germline V gene encodes CDR1 SGHVS and CDR2 FQNEAQ. The variable domain in full, completed from reference TRBV7-8 and TRBJ2-1, reads GAGVSQSPRYKVAKRGQDVALRCDPISGHVSLFWYQQALGQGPEFLTYFQNEAQLDKSGLPSDRFFAERPEGSVSTLKIQRTQQEDSAVYLCASSLGVGALEQFFGPGTRLTVL.

This chain joins TRBV28 and TRBJ2-5, with 10 positions matching TRBD2. This CDR3 comprises 17 residues. The V and J ends lost 2 bases and 2 bases, in that order; junction bases with no gene match: 8. Germline CDR1 is MDHEN and CDR2 is SYDVKM. The CDR3 nucleotides read TGTGCCAGCAGTTTAAAGCGGGAGGGCGTAAGTCAAGAGACCCAGTACTTC. It specifies CASSLKREGVSQETQYF.

The genes are TRBV19 and TRBJ2-3, with 11 bases identical to TRBD2. The CDR3 spans 16 residues. The germline V gene has CDR1 LNHDA and CDR2 SQIVND (reference sequence). Trimming removed 4 bases from V and 0 bases from J; junction bases left unmatched: 3. For the CDR3, the DNA is TGTGCCAGTAGTAAGCTAGCGGGGGGTAGCACAGATACGCAGTATTTT. Encoded protein: CASSKLAGGSTDTQYF.

The rearrangement uses TRBV27 and TRBJ1-5; D is uncertain. There are 15 residues in the CDR3. Germline assignment: CDR1 MNHEY and CDR2 SMNVEV (reference sequence). V gave up 2 bases and J gave up 4 bases, with 12 bases separating them. This chain's CDR3 is CASSLVGFENQPQHF. In nucleotides, the CDR3 is TGTGCCAGCAGTTTAGTAGGGTTTGAAAATCAGCCCCAGCATTTT.

The chain joins TRBV4-1 to TRBJ2-2; D not resolved. This CDR3 region has 15 residues. Germline CDR1 and CDR2: MGHRA and YSYEKL. V was cut by 0 bases and J by 6 bases, with 11 bases left in between. The CDR3 sequence: CASSQDTRGPGELFF. The CDR3 DNA reads as TGCGCCAGCAGCCAAGATACAAGAGGCCCCGGGGAGCTGTTTTTT.